This is a list of T cell receptor beta chains from one sample in a study of blood T cell repertoires in COVID-19. Profiling relied on immunoSEQ multiplex PCR, and the TCRdb table lists in-frame clones only, not all of them. The table includes 200,000 to 250,000 clones, 84% detected once. Sequencing used PBMCs or T cells enriched from blood (not recorded which). Every receptor here comes from a man aged 60-69 years who had recovered from COVID-19. The conserved cysteine and the conserved F or W are not part of the CDR3 here.

V,CDR3
TRBV4-3,ASSQEGQGFSGYT
TRBV5-1,ASSLDSFLNIQY
TRBV7-2,ASGTSGLLETQY
TRBV4-2,ASSQVTGGRSDTQY
TRBV6-5,ASAGNMNTEAF
TRBV11-2,ASSSPRRLEAF
TRBV10-3,AISKADRGAYEQY
TRBV19,ASSISPFGTAREKLF
TRBV29-1,SVVGQGAGAF
TRBV5-1,ASSLGDREAETQY
TRBV9,ASSVRGDPSGNEQF
TRBV5-1,ASSLGGTTDQPQH
TRBV7-9,ASSSGQGEFETQY
TRBV7-9,ASSPGIADEQY
TRBV19,ASSWGGETQY
TRBV27,ASSKAQVYTGELF
TRBV12-3/TRBV12-4,ASSLVKGQEQF
TRBV7-2,ASSLGTGARGNTEAF
TRBV5-6,ASSLAGQFYGYT
TRBV7-2,ASSPLGGRGTDTQY
TRBV19,ASSVTGGAFNEQF
TRBV30,AWSSAGGNSPLH
TRBV7-6,ASSLALTSGGAFETQY
TRBV9,ASSPRTSGGMDTQY
TRBV5-5,ASSLALQGPYTGELF
TRBV11-3,ASSLREMNTEAF